The clone carrying this T cell receptor beta chain was seen ten or more times. Its target is not known. The sample originates from a study of T cells in Graves' hyperthyroidism and ophthalmopathy. Study results and caveats: Ophthalmopathy cases were set apart from stable hyperthyroidism by a 13 V-J model.

Clinicians diagnosed patients from clinical symptoms, serum thyroxine and TRAb, thyroid ultrasound and orbital computed tomography. The PBMCs studied were ones that came from about 9.9 ml fresh peripheral blood. What was amplified from RNA transcripts were TCR beta CDR3 regions. Initially, a first-round RT-PCR of the TCR CDR3 employed the HTBI primer set. TCRdb processed the multiplex PCR reads anew with MiXCR; each CDR3 protein has one entry. Of around 690,000 distinct CDR3 sequences detected, around 15% appear once; the ten largest clones hold roughly 16%. This CDR3 contains 14 residues. Trimming took off 4 bases at V and 2 bases at J, with 14 bases between the two ends. Germline CDR1 is GTSNPN and CDR2 is SVGIG (reference sequence).

The gene calls are TRBV30 and TRBJ2-5, with D hard to call. The source is a man aged 50 to 59 with Graves' hyperthyroidism. Sequencing input: blood. The CDR3 here is CAWKLGIVQETQYF. CDR3 coding DNA: TGTGCCTGGAAGCTTGGGATAGTACAAGAGACCCAGTACTTC.